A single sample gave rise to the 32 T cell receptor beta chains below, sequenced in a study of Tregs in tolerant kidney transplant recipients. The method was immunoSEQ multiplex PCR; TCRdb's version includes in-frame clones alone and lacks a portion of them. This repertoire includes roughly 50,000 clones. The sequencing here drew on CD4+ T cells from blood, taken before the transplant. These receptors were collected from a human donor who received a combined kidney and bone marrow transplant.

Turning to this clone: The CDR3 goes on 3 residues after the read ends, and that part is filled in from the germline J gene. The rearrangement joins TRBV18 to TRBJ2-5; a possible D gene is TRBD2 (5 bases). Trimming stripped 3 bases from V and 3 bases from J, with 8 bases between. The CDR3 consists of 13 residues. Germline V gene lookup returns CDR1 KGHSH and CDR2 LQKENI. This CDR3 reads CASSPMREETQYF. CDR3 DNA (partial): TGTGCCAGCTCACCTATGCGGGAAGAGACC.

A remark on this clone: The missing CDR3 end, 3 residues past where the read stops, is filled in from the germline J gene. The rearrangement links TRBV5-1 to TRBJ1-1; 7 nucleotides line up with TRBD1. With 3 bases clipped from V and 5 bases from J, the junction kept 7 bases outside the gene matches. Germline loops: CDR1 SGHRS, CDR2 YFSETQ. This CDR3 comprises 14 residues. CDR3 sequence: CASSSNGQATEAFF. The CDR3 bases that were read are TGCGCCAGCAGCTCAAATGGACAGGCAACTGAA.

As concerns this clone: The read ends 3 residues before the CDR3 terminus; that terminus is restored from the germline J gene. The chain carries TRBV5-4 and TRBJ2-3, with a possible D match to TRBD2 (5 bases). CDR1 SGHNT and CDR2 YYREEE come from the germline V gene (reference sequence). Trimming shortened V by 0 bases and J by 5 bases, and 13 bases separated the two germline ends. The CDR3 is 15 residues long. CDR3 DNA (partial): TGTGCCAGCAGCTTGGGACCTAGCCCCCTAGATACG. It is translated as CASSLGPSPLDT. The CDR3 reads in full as CASSLGPSPLDTQYF.

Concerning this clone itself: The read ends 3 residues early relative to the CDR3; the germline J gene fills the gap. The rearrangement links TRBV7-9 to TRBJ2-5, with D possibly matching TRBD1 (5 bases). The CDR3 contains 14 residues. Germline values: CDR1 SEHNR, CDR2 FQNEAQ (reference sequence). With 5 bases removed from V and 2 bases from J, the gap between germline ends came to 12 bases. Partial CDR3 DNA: TGTGCCAGCAGCGCAGAGACAGTGCAAGAGACC. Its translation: CASSAETVQET. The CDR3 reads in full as CASSAETVQETQYF.

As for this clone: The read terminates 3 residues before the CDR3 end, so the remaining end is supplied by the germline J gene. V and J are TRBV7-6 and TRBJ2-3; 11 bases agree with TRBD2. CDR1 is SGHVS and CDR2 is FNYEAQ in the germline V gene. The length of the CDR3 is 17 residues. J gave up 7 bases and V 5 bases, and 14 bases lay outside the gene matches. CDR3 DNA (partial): TGTGCCAGCAGCCCAACGGGACTAGCGGCTTCACAGAATACG. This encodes CASSPTGLAASQNT. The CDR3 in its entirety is CASSPTGLAASQNTQYF.

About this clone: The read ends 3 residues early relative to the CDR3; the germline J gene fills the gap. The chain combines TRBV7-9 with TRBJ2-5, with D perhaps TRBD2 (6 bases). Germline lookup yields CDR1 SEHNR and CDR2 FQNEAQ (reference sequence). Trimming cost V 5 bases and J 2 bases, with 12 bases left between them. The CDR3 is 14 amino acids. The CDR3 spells CASSRVGGQETQYF. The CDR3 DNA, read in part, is TGTGCCAGCAGCCGGGTGGGGGGTCAAGAGACC.

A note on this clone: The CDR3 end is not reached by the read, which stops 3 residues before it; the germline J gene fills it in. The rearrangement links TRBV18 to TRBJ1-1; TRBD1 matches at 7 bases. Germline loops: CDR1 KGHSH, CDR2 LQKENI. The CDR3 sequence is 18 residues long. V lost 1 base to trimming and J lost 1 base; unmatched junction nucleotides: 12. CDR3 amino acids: CASSPLNGVQGRNTEAFF. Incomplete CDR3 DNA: TGTGCCAGCTCACCACTCAATGGGGTACAGGGGAGGAACACTGAA.

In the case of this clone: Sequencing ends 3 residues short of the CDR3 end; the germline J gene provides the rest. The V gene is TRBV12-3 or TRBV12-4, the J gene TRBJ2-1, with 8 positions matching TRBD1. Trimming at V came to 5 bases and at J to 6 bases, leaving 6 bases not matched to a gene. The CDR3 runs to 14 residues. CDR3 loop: CASSPGQGFNEQFF. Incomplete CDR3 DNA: TGTGCCAGCAGTCCCGGACAGGGTTTCAATGAG.

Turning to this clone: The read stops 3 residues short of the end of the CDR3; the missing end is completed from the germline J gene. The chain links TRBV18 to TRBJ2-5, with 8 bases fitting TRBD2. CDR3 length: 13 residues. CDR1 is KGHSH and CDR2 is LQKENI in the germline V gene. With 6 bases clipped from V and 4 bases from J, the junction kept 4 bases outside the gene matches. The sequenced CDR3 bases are TGTGCCAGCTCCCTCCTAGCGGGAGAGACC. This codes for CASSLLAGET. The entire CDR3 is CASSLLAGETQYF.

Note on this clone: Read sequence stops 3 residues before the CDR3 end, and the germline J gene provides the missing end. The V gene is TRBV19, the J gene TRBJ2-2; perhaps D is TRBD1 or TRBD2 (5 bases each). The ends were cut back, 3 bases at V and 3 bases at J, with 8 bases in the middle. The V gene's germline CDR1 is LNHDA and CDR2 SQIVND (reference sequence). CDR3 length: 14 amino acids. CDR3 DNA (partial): TGTGCCAGTAGTATTCGAGGGGACACCGGGGAG. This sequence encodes CASSIRGDTGE. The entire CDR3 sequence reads CASSIRGDTGELFF.

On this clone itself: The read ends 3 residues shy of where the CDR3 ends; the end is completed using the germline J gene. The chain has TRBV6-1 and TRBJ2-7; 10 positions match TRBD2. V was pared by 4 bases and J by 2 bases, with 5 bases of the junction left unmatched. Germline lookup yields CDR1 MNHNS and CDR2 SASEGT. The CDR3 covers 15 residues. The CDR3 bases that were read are TGTGCCAGCAGTGCTGGACTAGCGGACCCCTACGAG. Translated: CASSAGLADPYE. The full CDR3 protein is CASSAGLADPYEQYF.

The CDR3 DNA, read in part, is TGTGCGGGAGGGGCATCAGATACG. Protein: CAGGASDT. The entire CDR3 reads CAGGASDTQYF. The V call is TRBV30, the J call TRBJ2-3; 7 bases are a match to TRBD2. The read stops 3 residues short of the end of the CDR3; the missing end is completed from the germline J gene. There are 11 residues in the CDR3. Germline CDR1 is GTSNPN and CDR2 is SVGIG (reference sequence).

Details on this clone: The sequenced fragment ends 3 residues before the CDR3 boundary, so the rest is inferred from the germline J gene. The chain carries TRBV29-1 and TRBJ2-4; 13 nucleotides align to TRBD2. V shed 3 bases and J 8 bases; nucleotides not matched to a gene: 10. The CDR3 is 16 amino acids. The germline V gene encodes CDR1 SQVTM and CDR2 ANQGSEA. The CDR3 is CSVEPGLAGWGDIQYF. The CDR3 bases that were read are TGCAGCGTTGAGCCGGGACTAGCGGGGTGGGGAGACATT.

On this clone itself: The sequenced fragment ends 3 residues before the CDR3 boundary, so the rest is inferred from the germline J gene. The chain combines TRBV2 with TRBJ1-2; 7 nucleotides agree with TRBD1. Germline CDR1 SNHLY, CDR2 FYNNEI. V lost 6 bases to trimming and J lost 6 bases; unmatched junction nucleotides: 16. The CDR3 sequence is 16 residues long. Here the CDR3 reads CASRPRQGFIFNGYTF. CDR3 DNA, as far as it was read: TGTGCCAGCAGGCCCCGACAGGGCTTCATATTTAATGGC.

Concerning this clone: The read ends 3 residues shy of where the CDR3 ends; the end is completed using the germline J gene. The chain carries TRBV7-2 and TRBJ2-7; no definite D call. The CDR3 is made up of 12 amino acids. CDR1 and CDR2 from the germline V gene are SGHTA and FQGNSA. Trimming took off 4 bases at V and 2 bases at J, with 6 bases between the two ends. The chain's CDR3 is CASSYLPYEQYF. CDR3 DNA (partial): TGTGCCAGCAGCTATCTTCCCTACGAG.

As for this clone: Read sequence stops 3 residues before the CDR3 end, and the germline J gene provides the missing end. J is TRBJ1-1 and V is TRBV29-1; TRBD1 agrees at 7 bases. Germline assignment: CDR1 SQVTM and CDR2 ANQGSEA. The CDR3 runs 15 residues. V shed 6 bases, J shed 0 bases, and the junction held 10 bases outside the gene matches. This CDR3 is CSVKRGPNMNTEAFF. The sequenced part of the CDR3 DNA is TGCAGCGTAAAAAGGGGGCCCAATATGAACACTGAA.

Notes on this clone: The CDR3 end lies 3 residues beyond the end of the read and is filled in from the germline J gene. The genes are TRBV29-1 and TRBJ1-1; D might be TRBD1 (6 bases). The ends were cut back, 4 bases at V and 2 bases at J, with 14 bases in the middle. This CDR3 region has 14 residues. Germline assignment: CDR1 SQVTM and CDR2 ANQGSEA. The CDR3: CSVGTDARNTEAFF. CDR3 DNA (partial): TGCAGCGTTGGGACAGATGCGAGAAACACTGAA.

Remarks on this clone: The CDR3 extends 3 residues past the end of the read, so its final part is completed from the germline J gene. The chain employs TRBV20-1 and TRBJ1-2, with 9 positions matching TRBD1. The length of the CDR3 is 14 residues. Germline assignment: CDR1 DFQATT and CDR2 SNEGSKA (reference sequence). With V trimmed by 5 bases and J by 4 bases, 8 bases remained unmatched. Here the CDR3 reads CSASRQGVGYGYTF. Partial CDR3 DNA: TGCAGTGCTTCCCGACAGGGGGTGGGCTATGGC.

The CDR3 reads CSAPPRYRVTGELFF. The sequenced part of the CDR3 DNA is TGCAGTGCTCCCCCTCGTTACAGGGTTACCGGGGAG. This chain connects TRBV20-1 to TRBJ2-2; tentatively, D is TRBD1 (6 bases). The CDR3 extends 3 residues past the end of the read, so its final part is completed from the germline J gene. Trimming cost V 5 bases and J 5 bases, with 18 bases left between them. Germline CDR1 and CDR2: DFQATT and SNEGSKA (reference sequence). The CDR3 has 15 residues.

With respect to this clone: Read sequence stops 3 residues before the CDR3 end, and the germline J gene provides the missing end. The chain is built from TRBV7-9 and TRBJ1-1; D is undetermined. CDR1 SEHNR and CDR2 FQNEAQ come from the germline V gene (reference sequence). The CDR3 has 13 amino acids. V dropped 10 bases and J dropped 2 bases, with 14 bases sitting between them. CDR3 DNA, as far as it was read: TGTGCCACCCGCGTAGGCGGCAACACTGAA. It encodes CATRVGGNTE. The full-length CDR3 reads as CATRVGGNTEAFF.

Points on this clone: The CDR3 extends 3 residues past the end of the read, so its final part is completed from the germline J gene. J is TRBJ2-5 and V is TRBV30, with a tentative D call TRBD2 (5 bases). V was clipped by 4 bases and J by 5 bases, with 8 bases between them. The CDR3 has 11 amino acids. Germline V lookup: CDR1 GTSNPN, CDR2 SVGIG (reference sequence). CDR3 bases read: TGTGCCTGGAAACAGCGGGAGACC. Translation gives CAWKQRET. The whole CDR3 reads CAWKQRETQYF.

The CDR3 DNA, read in part, is TGTGCCAGCCTAGGTCCTGAA. This gives the protein CASLGPE. The full CDR3 reads CASLGPEAFF. This chain connects TRBV6-2 or TRBV6-3 to TRBJ1-1, with D unclear. The read ends 3 residues before the CDR3 terminus; that terminus is restored from the germline J gene. Germline V lookup: CDR1 MNHEY, CDR2 SVGEGT. With 8 bases removed from V and 6 bases from J, the gap between germline ends came to 7 bases. CDR3 length equals 10 residues.

The CDR3 sequence is CASSLLPGGRVNTEAFF. The part of the CDR3 DNA that was read is TGTGCCAGCAGCCTCCTCCCGGGGGGGCGCGTGAACACTGAA. The V call is TRBV6-2 or TRBV6-3, the J call TRBJ1-1; the D gene is possibly TRBD1 (6 bases). The CDR3 goes on 3 residues after the read ends, and that part is filled in from the germline J gene. The CDR3 extends over 17 amino acids. Germline lookup yields CDR1 MNHEY and CDR2 SVGEGT. V lost 6 bases, J lost 0 bases, and 20 bases lay in between.

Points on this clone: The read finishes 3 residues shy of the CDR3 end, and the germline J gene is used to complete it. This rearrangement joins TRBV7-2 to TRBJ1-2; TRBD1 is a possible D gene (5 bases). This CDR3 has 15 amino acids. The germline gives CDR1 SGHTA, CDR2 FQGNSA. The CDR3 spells CASSLAVAGPEGYTF. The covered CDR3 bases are TGTGCCAGCAGCTTAGCGGTCGCAGGGCCGGAAGGC. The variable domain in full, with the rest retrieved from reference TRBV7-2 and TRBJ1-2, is GAGVSQSPSNKVTEKGKDVELRCDPISGHTALYWYRQSLGQGLEFLIYFQGNSAPDKSGLPSDRFSAERTGGSVSTLTIQRTQQEDSAVYLCASSLAVAGPEGYTFGSGTRLTVV.

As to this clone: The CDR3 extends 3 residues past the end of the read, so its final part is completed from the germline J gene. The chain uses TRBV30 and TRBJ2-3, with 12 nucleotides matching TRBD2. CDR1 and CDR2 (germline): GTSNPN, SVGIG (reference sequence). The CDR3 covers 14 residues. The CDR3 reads CAWSVTGTSGTQYF. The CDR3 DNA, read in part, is TGTGCCTGGAGTGTAACCGGGACTAGCGGGACG.

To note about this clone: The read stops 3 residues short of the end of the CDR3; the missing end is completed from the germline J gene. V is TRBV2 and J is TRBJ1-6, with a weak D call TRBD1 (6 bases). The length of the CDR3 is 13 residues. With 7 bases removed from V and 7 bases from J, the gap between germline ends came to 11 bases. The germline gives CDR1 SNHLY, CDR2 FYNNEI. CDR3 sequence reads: CASKGELNSPLHF. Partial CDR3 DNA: TGTGCCAGCAAGGGGGAGCTAAATTCACCC. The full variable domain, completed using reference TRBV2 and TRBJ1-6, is EPEVTQTPSHQVTQMGQEVILRCVPISNHLYFYWYRQILGQKVEFLVSFYNNEISEKSEIFDDQFSVERPDGSNFTLKIRSTKLEDSAMYFCASKGELNSPLHFGNGTRLTVT.

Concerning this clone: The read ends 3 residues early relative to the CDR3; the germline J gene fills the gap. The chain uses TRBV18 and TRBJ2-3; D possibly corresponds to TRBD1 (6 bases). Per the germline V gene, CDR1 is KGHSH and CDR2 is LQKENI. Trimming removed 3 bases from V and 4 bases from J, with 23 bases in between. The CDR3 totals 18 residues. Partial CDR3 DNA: TGTGCCAGCTCACCGCCCGGACAGTTCTCCGCTCGGTCAGATACG. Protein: CASSPPGQFSARSDT. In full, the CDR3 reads CASSPPGQFSARSDTQYF.

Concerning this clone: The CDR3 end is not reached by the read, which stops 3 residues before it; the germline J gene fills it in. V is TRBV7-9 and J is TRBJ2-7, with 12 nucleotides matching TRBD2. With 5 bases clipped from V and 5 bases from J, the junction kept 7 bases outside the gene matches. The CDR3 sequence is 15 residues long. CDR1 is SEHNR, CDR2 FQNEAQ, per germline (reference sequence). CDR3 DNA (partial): TGTGCCAGCAGCCTATTGACTAGCGGGAGAGACGAG. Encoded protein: CASSLLTSGRDE. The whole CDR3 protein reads CASSLLTSGRDEQYF. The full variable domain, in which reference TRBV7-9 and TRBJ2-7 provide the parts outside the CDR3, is DTGVSQNPRHKITKRGQNVTFRCDPISEHNRLYWYRQTLGQGPEFLTYFQNEAQLEKSRLLSDRFSAERPKGSFSTLEIQRTEQGDSAMYLCASSLLTSGRDEQYFGPGTRLTVT.

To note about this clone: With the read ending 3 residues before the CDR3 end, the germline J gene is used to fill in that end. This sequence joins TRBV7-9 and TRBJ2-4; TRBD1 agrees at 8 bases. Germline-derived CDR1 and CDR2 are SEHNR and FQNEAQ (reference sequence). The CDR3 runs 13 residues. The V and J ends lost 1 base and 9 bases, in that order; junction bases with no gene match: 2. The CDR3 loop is CASSLGQGSIQYF. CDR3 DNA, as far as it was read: TGTGCCAGCAGCTTAGGACAGGGGTCCATT. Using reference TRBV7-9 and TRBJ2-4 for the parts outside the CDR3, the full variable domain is DTGVSQNPRHKITKRGQNVTFRCDPISEHNRLYWYRQTLGQGPEFLTYFQNEAQLEKSRLLSDRFSAERPKGSFSTLEIQRTEQGDSAMYLCASSLGQGSIQYFGAGTRLSVL.

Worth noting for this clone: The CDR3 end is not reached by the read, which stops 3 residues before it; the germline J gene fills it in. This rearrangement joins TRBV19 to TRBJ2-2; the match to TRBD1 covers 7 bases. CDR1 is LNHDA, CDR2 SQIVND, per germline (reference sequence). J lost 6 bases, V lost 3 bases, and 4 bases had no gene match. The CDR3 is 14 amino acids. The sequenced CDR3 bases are TGTGCCAGTAGTATCGATAGGGGGCCCGGGGAG. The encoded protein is CASSIDRGPGE. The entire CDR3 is CASSIDRGPGELFF.

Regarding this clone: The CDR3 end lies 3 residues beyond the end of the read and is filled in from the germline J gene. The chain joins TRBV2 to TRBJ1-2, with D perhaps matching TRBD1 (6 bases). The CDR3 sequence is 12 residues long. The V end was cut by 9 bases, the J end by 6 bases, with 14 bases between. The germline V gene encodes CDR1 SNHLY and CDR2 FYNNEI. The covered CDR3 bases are TGTGCCAGACCACAGGGTGGTCATGGC. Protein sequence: CARPQGGHG. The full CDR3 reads CARPQGGHGYTF.

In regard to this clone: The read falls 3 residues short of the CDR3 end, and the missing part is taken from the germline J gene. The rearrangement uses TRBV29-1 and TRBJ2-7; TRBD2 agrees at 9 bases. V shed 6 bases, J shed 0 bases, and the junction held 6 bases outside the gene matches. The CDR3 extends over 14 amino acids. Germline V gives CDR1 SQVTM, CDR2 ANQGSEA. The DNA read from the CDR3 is TGCAGCGTGACCGGACTAGCGAGCTCCTACGAG. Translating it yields CSVTGLASSYE. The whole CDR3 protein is CSVTGLASSYEQYF.